These 11 T cell receptor beta chains share one sample of origin, sequenced in a study of blood T cell repertoires in COVID-19. Produced via immunoSEQ multiplex PCR; TCRdb's table is partial and in-frame only. Of some 270,000 clones listed, more than 75% were seen once; the top ten hold 5% to 7.5%. Sequencing input: PBMCs or T cells enriched from blood (not recorded which). The receptors here all came from a woman in her forties or fifties who had been exposed to COVID-19.

The V call is TRBV5-1, the J call TRBJ2-7; D perhaps matches TRBD1 (6 bases). The CDR3 runs to 14 residues. CDR1 is SGHRS and CDR2 is YFSETQ in the germline V gene. Between the trimmed V and J ends, which lost 2 bases and 7 bases, there was a span of 16 bases. The DNA for the CDR3 is TGCGCCAGCAGCTTTCCCGGACAGCTGGAAGAGCAGTACTTC. Its protein is CASSFPGQLEEQYF.

V is TRBV5-5 and J is TRBJ1-2; 10 bases fit TRBD1. Germline CDR1 reads SGHKS; CDR2 reads YYEKEE (reference sequence). V gave up 4 bases and J gave up 6 bases; unmatched junction bases: 18. The CDR3 loop spans 18 amino acids. This CDR3 reads CASSLHEPTTGGGNGYTF. CDR3 DNA sequence: TGTGCCAGCAGCCTACATGAACCAACGACAGGGGGCGGGAATGGCTACACCTTC. The full variable domain, with the rest looked up from reference TRBV5-5 and TRBJ1-2, is DAGVTQSPTHLIKTRGQQVTLRCSPISGHKSVSWYQQVLGQGPQFIFQYYEKEERGRGNFPDRFSARQFPNYSSELNVNALLLGDSALYLCASSLHEPTTGGGNGYTFGSGTRLTVV.

This clone was recorded only once. The CDR3 loop reads CASSEVEGGGQPQHF. The CDR3, as DNA: TGTGCCAGCAGTGAAGTCGAAGGGGGGGGTCAGCCCCAGCATTTT. The chain carries TRBV6-1 and TRBJ1-5, with a tentative D call TRBD1 (6 bases). Germline V gives CDR1 MNHNS, CDR2 SASEGT. Trimming shortened V by 1 base and J by 6 bases, and 13 bases separated the two germline ends. This CDR3 comprises 15 residues.

This clone was found once. The chain is built from TRBV21-1 and TRBJ1-1; the D segment call TRBD1 is taken from the table without a DNA check. TRBV21-1 is a pseudogene locus. The CDR3 is 15 amino acids. CDR3 sequence reads: CASSLGQAVNTEAFF. The CDR3 DNA follows: TGTGCCAGCAGCCTGGGACAGGCGGTGAACACTGAAGCTTTCTTT.

This clone was seen only once. This sequence joins TRBV5-1 and TRBJ1-3, with D perhaps matching TRBD1 (5 bases). The V gene lost 0 bases and the J gene lost 4 bases, with 8 bases spanning the gap. Per germline, CDR1 SGHRS and CDR2 YFSETQ. The CDR3 has 14 amino acids. CDR3 amino acids: CASSLAGQGNTIYF. DNA for the CDR3: TGCGCCAGCAGCTTGGCAGGGCAGGGAAACACCATATATTTT. The variable domain in full, with the rest retrieved from reference TRBV5-1 and TRBJ1-3, is KAGVTQTPRYLIKTRGQQVTLSCSPISGHRSVSWYQQTPGQGLQFLFEYFSETQRNKGNFPGRFSGRQFSNSRSEMNVSTLELGDSALYLCASSLAGQGNTIYFGEGSWLTVV.

There are a few counts of this clone. This chain joins TRBV9 and TRBJ1-1; a possible D gene is TRBD1 (6 bases). Trimming stripped 3 bases from V and 5 bases from J, with 20 bases between. The CDR3 sequence is 16 residues long. Germline loops: CDR1 SGDLS, CDR2 YYNGEE. The DNA of the CDR3 is TGTGCCAGCAGCGCCGGCCCCCAGGGAGGGGGGACTGAAGCTTTCTTT. Protein sequence: CASSAGPQGGGTEAFF.

This chain links TRBV7-9 with TRBJ1-5; TRBD1 is a possible D gene (6 bases). The CDR3 runs to 13 residues. The V gene's germline CDR1 is SEHNR and CDR2 FQNEAQ (reference sequence). Between the trimmed V and J ends, which lost 5 bases and 7 bases, there was a span of 12 bases. CDR3 nucleotides: TGTGCCAGCAGCCGCGAGGGGGAGCAGCCCCAGCATTTT. The encoded protein is CASSREGEQPQHF.

CDR3 nucleotide sequence: TGCGCCAGCAGCTTGGATGCCGGGACATCGAGCTCCTACGAGCAGTACTTC. Translated, it gives CASSLDAGTSSSYEQYF. The chain has TRBV5-1 and TRBJ2-7, with D possibly matching TRBD1 (6 bases). The V gene lost 0 bases and the J gene lost 0 bases, with 16 bases spanning the gap. The CDR3 loop spans 17 amino acids. Germline CDR1 and CDR2: SGHRS and YFSETQ.

A few counts support this clone. V and J are TRBV5-6 and TRBJ1-2; no definite D call. Germline V gene data show CDR1 as SGHDT and CDR2 as YYEEEE. The CDR3 runs 15 residues. V was clipped by 0 bases and J by 7 bases, with 16 bases between them. CDR3 sequence reads: CASSLVFGEIGGYTF. DNA for the CDR3: TGTGCCAGCAGCTTGGTTTTCGGGGAGATAGGTGGCTACACCTTC.

The V call is TRBV6-5, the J call TRBJ1-1; D is perhaps TRBD1 (5 bases). Germline assignment: CDR1 MNHEY and CDR2 SVGAGI. The CDR3 runs 13 residues. Trimming pared 8 bases from V and 1 base from J, leaving 11 bases between. CDR3 DNA: TGTGCCAGCTGTCAAACAGGGAACACTGAAGCTTTCTTT. Amino acids: CASCQTGNTEAFF.

The rearrangement uses TRBV5-6 and TRBJ1-6; D is unresolved. The CDR3 is 15 residues long. CDR1 and CDR2 from the germline V gene are SGHDT and YYEEEE. V dropped 4 bases and J dropped 2 bases, with 10 bases sitting between them. The chain's CDR3 is CASSRGSAYNSPLHF. For the CDR3, the DNA is TGTGCCAGCAGCCGGGGAAGTGCCTATAATTCACCCCTCCACTTT.